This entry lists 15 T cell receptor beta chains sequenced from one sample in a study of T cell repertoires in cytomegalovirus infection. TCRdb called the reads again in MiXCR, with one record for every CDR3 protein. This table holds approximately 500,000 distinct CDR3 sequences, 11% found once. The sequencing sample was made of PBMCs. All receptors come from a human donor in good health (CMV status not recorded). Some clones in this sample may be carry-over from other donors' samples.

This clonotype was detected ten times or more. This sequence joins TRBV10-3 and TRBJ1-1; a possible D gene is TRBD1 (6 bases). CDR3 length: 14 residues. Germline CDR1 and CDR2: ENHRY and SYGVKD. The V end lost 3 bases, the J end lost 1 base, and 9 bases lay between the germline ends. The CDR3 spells CAISDGQRNTEAFF. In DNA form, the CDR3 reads TGTGCCATCAGTGATGGACAGCGGAACACTGAAGCTTTCTTT.

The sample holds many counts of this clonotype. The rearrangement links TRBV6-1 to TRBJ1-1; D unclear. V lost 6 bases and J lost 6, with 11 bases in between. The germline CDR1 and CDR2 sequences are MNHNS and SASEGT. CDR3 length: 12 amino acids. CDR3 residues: CASSGPGPEAFF. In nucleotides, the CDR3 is TGTGCCAGCAGCGGACCAGGACCTGAAGCTTTCTTT.

For the CDR3, the DNA is TGCAGTGCTAGAGGTGGGCCTAGCTCCTACAATGAGCAGTTCTTC. Translation gives CSARGGPSSYNEQFF. The chain employs TRBV20-1 and TRBJ2-1, with D unclear. In germline, CDR1 is DFQATT, CDR2 SNEGSKA (reference sequence). The CDR3 has 15 residues. Trimming shortened V by 1 base and J by 0 bases, and 10 bases separated the two germline ends.

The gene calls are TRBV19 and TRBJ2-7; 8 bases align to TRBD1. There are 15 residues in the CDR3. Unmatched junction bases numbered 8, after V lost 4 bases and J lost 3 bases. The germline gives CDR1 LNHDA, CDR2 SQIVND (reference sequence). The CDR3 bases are TGTGCCAGTAGTACGATGACAGGGGCCGGCTACGAGCAGTACTTC. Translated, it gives CASSTMTGAGYEQYF.

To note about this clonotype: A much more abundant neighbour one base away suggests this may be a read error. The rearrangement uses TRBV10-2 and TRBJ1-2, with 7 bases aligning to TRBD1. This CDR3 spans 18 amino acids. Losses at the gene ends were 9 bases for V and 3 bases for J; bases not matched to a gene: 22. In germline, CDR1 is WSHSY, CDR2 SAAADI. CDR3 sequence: CASSTPRDEGQIDYGYTF. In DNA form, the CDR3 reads TGCGCCAGTTCTACACCAAGAGACGAGGGACAGATAGACTATGGCTACACCTTC.

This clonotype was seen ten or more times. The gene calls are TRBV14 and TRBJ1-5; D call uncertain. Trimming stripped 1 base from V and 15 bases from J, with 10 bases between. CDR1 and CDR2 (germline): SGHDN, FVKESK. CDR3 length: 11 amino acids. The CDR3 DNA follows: TGTGCCAGCAGCCAAGGGTCGGGCCCGCATTTT. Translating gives CASSQGSGPHF.

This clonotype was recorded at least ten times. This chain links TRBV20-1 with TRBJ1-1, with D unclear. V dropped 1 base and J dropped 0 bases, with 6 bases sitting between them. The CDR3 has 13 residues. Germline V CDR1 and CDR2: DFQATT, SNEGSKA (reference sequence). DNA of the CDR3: TGCAGTGCTAGAGCGCCCCTGAACACTGAAGCTTTCTTT. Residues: CSARAPLNTEAFF.

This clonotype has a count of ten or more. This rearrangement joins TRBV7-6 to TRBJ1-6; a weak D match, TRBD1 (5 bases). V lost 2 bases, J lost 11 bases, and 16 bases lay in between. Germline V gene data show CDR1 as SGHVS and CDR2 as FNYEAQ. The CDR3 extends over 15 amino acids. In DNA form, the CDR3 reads TGTGCCAGCAGCTTAAGGTCGGGTGGGGCGGCACCCCTCCACTTT. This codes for CASSLRSGGAAPLHF.

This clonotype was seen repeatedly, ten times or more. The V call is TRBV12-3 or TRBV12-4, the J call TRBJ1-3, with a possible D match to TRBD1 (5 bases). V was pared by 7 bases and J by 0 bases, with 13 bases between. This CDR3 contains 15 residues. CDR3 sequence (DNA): TGTGCCAGCACCCTTTGGGGGAGCTCTGGAAACACCATATATTTT. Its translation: CASTLWGSSGNTIYF.

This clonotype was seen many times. For the CDR3, the DNA is TGTGCCAGCAGTAAGACATCTGACACTGAAGCTTTCTTT. Translating it yields CASSKTSDTEAFF. The V gene is TRBV12-3 or TRBV12-4, the J gene TRBJ1-1; D is unresolved. Trimming took 5 bases from V and 3 from J, leaving 10 bases between them. This CDR3 is 13 amino acids long.

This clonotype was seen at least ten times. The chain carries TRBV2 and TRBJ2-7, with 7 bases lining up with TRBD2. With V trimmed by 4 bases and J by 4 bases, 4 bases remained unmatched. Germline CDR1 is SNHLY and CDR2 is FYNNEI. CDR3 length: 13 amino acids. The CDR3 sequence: CASSGDYLYEQYF. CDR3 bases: TGTGCCAGCAGTGGGGACTACTTGTACGAGCAGTACTTC.

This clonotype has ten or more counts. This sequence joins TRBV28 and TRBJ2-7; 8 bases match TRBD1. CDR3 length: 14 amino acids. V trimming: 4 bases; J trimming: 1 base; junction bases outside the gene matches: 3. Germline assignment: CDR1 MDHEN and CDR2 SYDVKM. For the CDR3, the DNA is TGTGCCAGCAGTTCGTGGACAGGGTCCTACGAGCAGTACTTC. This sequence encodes CASSSWTGSYEQYF.

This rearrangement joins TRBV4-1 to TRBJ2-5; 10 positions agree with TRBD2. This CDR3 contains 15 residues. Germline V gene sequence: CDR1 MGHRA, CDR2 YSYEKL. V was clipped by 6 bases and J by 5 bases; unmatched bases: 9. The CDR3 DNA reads TGCGCCAGCAGACAAAGCGGGAGGGTAGGGGAGACCCAGTACTTC. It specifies CASRQSGRVGETQYF.

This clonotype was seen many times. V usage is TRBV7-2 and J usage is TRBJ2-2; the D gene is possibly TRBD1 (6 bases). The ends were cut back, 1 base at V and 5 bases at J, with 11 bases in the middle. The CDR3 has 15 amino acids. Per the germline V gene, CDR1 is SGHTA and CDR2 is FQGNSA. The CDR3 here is CASSLVQGGTGELFF. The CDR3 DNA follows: TGTGCCAGCAGCTTAGTACAGGGTGGGACCGGGGAGCTGTTTTTT. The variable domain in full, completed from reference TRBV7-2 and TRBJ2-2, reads GAGVSQSPSNKVTEKGKDVELRCDPISGHTALYWYRQSLGQGLEFLIYFQGNSAPDKSGLPSDRFSAERTGGSVSTLTIQRTQQEDSAVYLCASSLVQGGTGELFFGEGSRLTVL.

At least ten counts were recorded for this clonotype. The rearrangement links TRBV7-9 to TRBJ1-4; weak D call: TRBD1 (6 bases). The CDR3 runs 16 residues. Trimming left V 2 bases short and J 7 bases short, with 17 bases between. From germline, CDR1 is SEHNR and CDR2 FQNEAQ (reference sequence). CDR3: CASSLSGTPEREKLFF. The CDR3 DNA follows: TGTGCCAGCAGCTTAAGCGGGACACCAGAGCGTGAAAAACTGTTTTTT.